Shown below are 13 T cell receptor beta chains from a single sample sequenced in a study of cytomegalovirus exposure and HLA in healthy donors. The PCR contained 60 Vbeta and 13 Jbeta primers. Sequencing was performed with immunoSEQ multiplex PCR; in TCRdb, only in-frame clones are kept and a portion is missing. The sample's table shows tens of thousands of clones. Sequencing was carried out using PBMCs. Source of these receptors: a man aged 50 to 59 in good health and CMV-seropositive.

The chain joins TRBV4-1 to TRBJ2-7, with 10 bases matching TRBD2. The CDR3 has 15 amino acids. Germline values: CDR1 MGHRA, CDR2 YSYEKL. Germline trimming cut 7 bases from V and 6 bases from J; bases unmatched to any gene: 12. The CDR3 protein is CASINSGTSAPEQYF. In DNA, the CDR3 is TGCGCCAGCATCAACTCCGGGACTAGCGCCCCCGAGCAGTACTTC.

The chain is built from TRBV19 and TRBJ2-2; 9 bases are shared with TRBD1. Trimming took 3 bases from V and 6 from J; bases not matched to a gene: 2. This CDR3 spans 14 amino acids. Germline loops: CDR1 LNHDA, CDR2 SQIVND (reference sequence). CDR3 sequence: CASSIRTGAGELFF. DNA of the CDR3: TGTGCCAGTAGTATTCGGACAGGGGCCGGGGAGCTGTTTTTT. Full variable domain (missing parts from reference TRBV19 and TRBJ2-2): DGGITQSPKYLFRKEGQNVTLSCEQNLNHDAMYWYRQDPGQGLRLIYYSQIVNDFQKGDIAEGYSVSREKKESFPLTVTSAQKNPTAFYLCASSIRTGAGELFFGEGSRLTVL.

The J gene is TRBJ2-7, the V gene TRBV7-2, with unresolved D. V shed 1 base and J shed 2 bases, with 9 bases lying between them. Germline CDR1 SGHTA, CDR2 FQGNSA. CDR3 length: 14 amino acids. This CDR3 is CASSLVPGAYEQYV. The CDR3 DNA reads as TGTGCCAGCAGCTTAGTCCCAGGCGCCTACGAGCAGTACGTC.

The chain recombines TRBV19 with TRBJ1-1; TRBD1 might be the D (5 bases). The CDR3 consists of 14 residues. V dropped 10 bases and J dropped 3 bases, with 18 bases sitting between them. Germline V gene data show CDR1 as LNHDA and CDR2 as SQIVND (reference sequence). For the CDR3, the DNA is TGTGCCAAGGAGTACCTGACAGTTTACACTGAAGCTTTCTTT. Amino acid sequence: CAKEYLTVYTEAFF.

This chain links TRBV19 with TRBJ1-2; D gene ambiguous. The CDR3 consists of 16 residues. V lost 8 bases and J 5 bases, leaving 24 bases between the germline ends. The V gene's germline CDR1 is LNHDA and CDR2 SQIVND (reference sequence). CDR3: CASARSSASQQYGYTF. In nucleotides, the CDR3 is TGTGCCAGTGCCCGGAGTTCCGCTTCCCAGCAATATGGCTACACCTTC.

The rearrangement links TRBV4-3 to TRBJ2-1; 9 bases line up with TRBD2. Germline loops: CDR1 LGHNA, CDR2 YSLEER. With 0 bases clipped from V and 1 base from J, the junction kept 7 bases outside the gene matches. The CDR3 runs to 18 residues. CDR3 region: CASSQEPSGIGSYNEQFF. The DNA of the CDR3 is TGCGCCAGCAGCCAAGAGCCTAGCGGGATCGGGTCCTACAATGAGCAGTTCTTC.

This chain links TRBV18 with TRBJ2-4; 9 bases map to TRBD2. The CDR3 has 16 amino acids. With V trimmed by 2 bases and J by 5 bases, 7 bases remained unmatched. Germline lookup yields CDR1 KGHSH and CDR2 LQKENI. CDR3 residues: CASSPYAGGTENIQYF. As DNA, the CDR3 is TGTGCCAGCTCACCATATGCGGGAGGGACGGAAAACATTCAGTACTTC. The complete variable domain, with remaining parts taken from reference TRBV18 and TRBJ2-4, reads NAGVMQNPRHLVRRRGQEARLRCSPMKGHSHVYWYRQLPEEGLKFMVYLQKENIIDESGMPKERFSAEFPKEGPSILRIQQVVRGDSAAYFCASSPYAGGTENIQYFGAGTRLSVL.

The V and J genes are TRBV4-3 and TRBJ1-2; 9 nucleotides match TRBD1. Trimming at V came to 6 bases and at J to 2 bases, leaving 4 bases not matched to a gene. The V gene's germline CDR1 is LGHNA and CDR2 YSLEER. This CDR3 has 14 residues. The CDR3 coding sequence is TGCGCCAGCAGTCCGGGACAGGGCAACTATGGCTACACCTTC. Its translation is CASSPGQGNYGYTF.

This chain joins TRBV7-9 and TRBJ1-5; no clear D. The CDR3 is 12 residues long. Trimming stripped 2 bases from V and 7 bases from J, with 6 bases between. The V gene's germline CDR1 is SEHNR and CDR2 FQNEAQ (reference sequence). The CDR3 DNA is TGTGCCAGCAGCTTACGAGGGCAGCCCCAGCATTTT. Encoded protein: CASSLRGQPQHF.

The chain has TRBV5-1 and TRBJ2-5; D ambiguous. Germline V lookup: CDR1 SGHRS, CDR2 YFSETQ. The CDR3 totals 13 residues. V dropped 5 bases and J dropped 3 bases, with 11 bases sitting between them. The CDR3 coding sequence is TGCGCCAGCAGAGTGGCCCAAGAAGAGACCCAGTACTTC. Protein product: CASRVAQEETQYF.

The V call is TRBV4-2, the J call TRBJ1-2, with D possibly being TRBD1 (5 bases). V gave up 1 base and J gave up 4 bases, with 7 bases separating them. Germline CDR1 is LGHNA and CDR2 is YNFKEQ. The length of the CDR3 is 13 residues. The CDR3 sequence is CASSQGGVYGYTF. The CDR3 DNA is TGTGCCAGCAGCCAAGGGGGGGTCTATGGCTACACCTTC.

CDR3 loop: CASSLTRTGAGNTIYF. In DNA form, the CDR3 reads TGTGCCAGCAGCTTGACTAGGACAGGGGCTGGAAACACCATATATTTT. The chain joins TRBV7-8 to TRBJ1-3, with 9 bases matching TRBD1. Germline assignment: CDR1 SGHVS and CDR2 FQNEAQ. This CDR3 spans 16 amino acids. Losses at the gene ends were 3 bases for V and 2 bases for J; bases not matched to a gene: 5.

The chain has TRBV29-1 and TRBJ2-5, with 9 bases fitting TRBD2. From germline, CDR1 is SQVTM and CDR2 ANQGSEA. The length of the CDR3 is 14 residues. The junction had 8 bases not matched to a gene; V was cut back by 4 bases and J by 5 bases. CDR3 amino acids: CSVVGSGSWETQYF. For the CDR3, the DNA is TGCAGCGTTGTTGGTAGCGGGAGCTGGGAGACCCAGTACTTC.